This T cell receptor beta chain was observed in a study of CD4 and CD8 cells across lung adenocarcinoma regions. This clonotype has more than one count but fewer than ten. Donors had localized lung adenocarcinoma, a non-small cell lung cancer. In TCRdb, the PCR reads were re-called with MiXCR into one record per CDR3 protein. The sample contains about 3,700 distinct CDR3 sequences, less than 70% of which appear only once. Germline CDR1 and CDR2: MNHNS and SASEGT. The CDR3 loop spans 15 amino acids. The V and J ends lost 6 bases and 2 bases, in that order; junction bases with no gene match: 6. The chain uses TRBV6-1 and TRBJ2-1; 8 bases line up with TRBD1. This TCR derives from a male donor with lung adenocarcinoma. The CD4 and CD8 labels of this study may be unreliable. Specimen: CD4+ T cells from the margin of a lung tumor. CDR3 residues: CASRAPGQAYNEQFF. The CDR3 DNA reads TGTGCCAGCAGGGCCCCGGGACAGGCCTACAATGAGCAGTTCTTC.